This T cell receptor (beta chain) was identified in a study of identical twins. TCRdb recomputed calls from the 5' RACE reads with MiXCR, one row per CDR3 protein. In the table there are fewer than 900,000 distinct CDR3 sequences, 15% to 20% of which are singletons. This clonotype was picked up many times. No antigen is known for it. Germline CDR1 and CDR2: SGHRS and YFSETQ. The CDR3 runs to 11 residues. Trimming removed 1 base at V and 7 bases at J, with 6 bases between. Study-level results: Fewer insertions marked abundant cord blood beta clonotypes; young adult naive trended weakly, memory not at all. Zero-insertion results could be subject to partial confounding by invariant MAIT and iNKT cells.

The same specimen was also included in a second study, on T cells expressing NK-cell markers. From that study: It was sorted CD3+CD56+NKG2C+, CD3+CD56+NKG2C- and CD3+CD56-NKG2C+ T cells that supplied the TCR beta repertoires. Of the CD8+ T cell pool in over 5 donors, roughly 1.0-7.0% was accounted for by dominant NKG2C+ clonotypes.

This clonotype was sampled from a woman aged 18-30 years in good health. The chain combines TRBV5-1 with TRBJ2-7, with a tentative D call TRBD1 (5 bases). The specimen sequenced was PBMCs. The CDR3 is CASSLKGEQYF. CDR3 in DNA: TGCGCCAGCAGCTTGAAGGGGGAGCAGTACTTC.